This T cell receptor beta chain was found in a study of Ad26.COV2.S vaccination and SARS-CoV-2 variants. Background on the study: The donor belonged to the COV1001 Ad26.COV2.S trial arm.

The assay was immunoSEQ multiplex PCR, and TCRdb's table has in-frame clones only and misses some. The sample carries about 680,000 clones, about 89% recorded once. The sample's treatment: roughly 19 received Ad26.COV2.S at low or high dose, single or two shots; about 5 received placebo; per-sample allocation not given. Samples were taken on day 63 after the first vaccine or placebo injection. An Ad26 vector expressing Wuhan-strain SARS-CoV-2 spike served as the vaccine. Points from the study as a whole: Once vaccination had occurred, spike-specific CD8+ and CD4+ T cell responses reportedly showed substantial breadth. Spike-specific TCR breadth was greater after Ad26.COV2.S than placebo.

The V segment lost 1 base and the J segment 10 bases; nucleotides outside the gene matches: 13. Germline assignment: CDR1 SEHNR and CDR2 FQNEAQ (reference sequence). This CDR3 contains 16 residues. As concerns this clone: What it binds is unknown.

V gene TRBV7-9 combines with J gene TRBJ1-1; TRBD1 matches at 9 bases. This receptor was obtained from a person aged 18-60 years who received the Ad26.COV2.S COVID-19 vaccine or a placebo. The sequencing used peripheral blood, collected in a trial of Ad26.COV2.S vaccine versus placebo. The DNA of the CDR3 is TGTGCCAGCAGCTTAGACTGGGGGACAGGGAAGCGGCGAGCTTTCTTT. Protein product: CASSLDWGTGKRRAFF.